This T cell receptor beta chain comes out of a study of blood T cell repertoires in COVID-19. Per the authors' pipeline: Using reference gene primer amplification, nucleated cell counts were estimated. Here immunoSEQ multiplex PCR was the method, and the copy in TCRdb shows in-frame clones only, minus some. The D gene and trimming were derived from the DNA, and the V and J assignments and clone size from that table. Of approximately 68,000 clones in the sample, roughly nine tenths were seen once. The sequence was collected from a man between 50 and 59 years old with active COVID-19. What was sequenced was peripheral blood.

CDR3 in amino acids: CATSDSGQGNNQPQHF. Here the CDR3 DNA reads TGTGCCACCAGTGACTCGGGACAGGGGAACAATCAGCCCCAGCATTTT. The gene calls are TRBV24-1 and TRBJ1-5, with 10 bases matching TRBD1. The CDR3 consists of 16 residues. V dropped 4 bases and J dropped 3; count of bases not matched to a gene: 5. CDR1 is KGHDR and CDR2 is SFDVKD in the germline V gene.